These 7 T cell receptor beta chains were all obtained from the same sample, sequenced in a study of Graves' ophthalmopathy and Graves' hyperthyroidism. Amplifying from RNA transcripts, the study obtained TCR beta CDR3 regions. A first-round RT-PCR used HTBI primers, followed by a second-round multiplex PCR. One entry per CDR3 protein, called by TCRdb with MiXCR from the multiplex PCR reads. This table has 210,000 or so distinct CDR3 sequences, roughly 27% appearing once. Input material: peripheral blood. These receptor sequences come from a man in his forties or fifties with Graves' ophthalmopathy.

This clonotype occurred many times. J is TRBJ2-7 and V is TRBV9; 9 bases are shared with TRBD1. The CDR3 sequence is 15 residues long. V dropped 3 bases and J dropped 3; count of bases not matched to a gene: 7. Germline assignment: CDR1 SGDLS and CDR2 YYNGEE. The CDR3 sequence: CASSETGTGNYEQYF. CDR3 nucleotides: TGTGCCAGCAGCGAAACGGGGACAGGGAACTACGAGCAGTACTTC.

This clonotype was counted many times. The chain links TRBV28 to TRBJ1-1; D uncertain. V lost 8 bases, J lost 1 base, and 11 bases lay in between. The CDR3 consists of 13 residues. The germline CDR1 and CDR2 sequences are MDHEN and SYDVKM. The CDR3 DNA is TGTGCCAGCGTTCCCCCCTGGAACACTGAAGCTTTCTTT. Its protein is CASVPPWNTEAFF. The full variable domain, completed using reference TRBV28 and TRBJ1-1, is DVKVTQSSRYLVKRTGEKVFLECVQDMDHENMFWYRQDPGLGLRLIYFSYDVKMKEKGDIPEGYSVSREKKERFSLILESASTNQTSMYLCASVPPWNTEAFFGQGTRLTVV.

At least ten counts were recorded for this clonotype. The chain joins TRBV6-2 or TRBV6-3 to TRBJ2-7; a weak D match, TRBD1 (6 bases). V dropped 2 bases and J dropped 0 bases, with 23 bases sitting between them. CDR3 length: 19 amino acids. Germline V gene data show CDR1 as MNHEY and CDR2 as SVGEGT. In nucleotides, the CDR3 is TGTGCCAGCAGTTACCGCCAGCAACGGACAGCACGACTCTCCTACGAGCAGTACTTC. Amino acids: CASSYRQQRTARLSYEQYF.

The chain couples TRBV29-1 to TRBJ2-5; TRBD2 matches at 11 bases. The CDR3 is 15 amino acids. J was trimmed by 1 base and V by 7 bases; bases with no gene match: 8. Germline-derived CDR1 and CDR2 are SQVTM and ANQGSEA. The CDR3: CSATPSGRFQETQYF. The CDR3 DNA reads TGCAGCGCTACACCTAGCGGGAGGTTCCAAGAGACCCAGTACTTC.

This clonotype showed up just a few times. This chain joins TRBV28 and TRBJ2-6; 9 bases line up with TRBD1. This CDR3 contains 16 residues. The germline gives CDR1 MDHEN, CDR2 SYDVKM. V lost 5 bases to trimming and J lost 6 bases; unmatched junction nucleotides: 8. The CDR3 DNA follows: TGTGCCAGCAGTCCCCGGACAGGGGATGAGGCCAACGTCCTGACTTTC. Its translation: CASSPRTGDEANVLTF.

Only a few counts were recorded for this clonotype. The rearrangement links TRBV10-3 to TRBJ2-5, with D maybe TRBD1 (5 bases). The CDR3 runs 13 residues. From germline, CDR1 is ENHRY and CDR2 SYGVKD. V shed 8 bases and J shed 5 bases, with 15 bases lying between them. The CDR3 loop is CAIADSGWETQYF. The CDR3 bases are TGTGCCATCGCCGACAGTGGCTGGGAGACCCAGTACTTC.

The chain has TRBV28 and TRBJ2-7, with 8 bases fitting TRBD2. CDR3 length: 16 amino acids. V shed 3 bases and J 0 bases; nucleotides not matched to a gene: 7. Per germline, CDR1 MDHEN and CDR2 SYDVKM. Here the CDR3 DNA reads TGTGCCAGCAGTTTCTCCCTAGCGGGCCTCTCCTACGAGCAGTACTTC. It yields the protein CASSFSLAGLSYEQYF.